This is a list of T cell receptor beta chains from one sample in a study of Graves' ophthalmopathy and Graves' hyperthyroidism. In TCRdb, the multiplex PCR reads were re-called with MiXCR into one record per CDR3 protein. In the table there are about 1.2 million distinct CDR3 sequences, about two fifths of which are singletons. The sequenced sample was peripheral blood or thyroid tissue (not recorded which). These receptors were taken from an adult man with Graves' hyperthyroidism. The CDR3 runs from the conserved cysteine through the conserved F or W. The D gene is left open where the match is weak. Rows may omit the clone size; those that give it use once, few, many or a size class.

clone size	J gene	CDR3 length	V gene	D gene	CDR3 protein	CDR3 DNA
.	TRBJ1-3	17	TRBV2	.	CASSERTGPRSGNTIYF	TGTGCCAGCAGTGAAAGAACAGGGCCGCGCTCTGGAAACACCATATATTTT
.	TRBJ1-1	22	TRBV9	TRBD1	CASSALRARGQGDISMNTEVFF	TGTGCCAGCAGCGCCCTGCGGGCCAGGGGACAGGGGGACATTAGCATGAACACTGAAGTTTTCTTT
.	TRBJ2-7	12	TRBV29-1	.	CSVLSVSYEQYF	TGCAGCGTCCTTTCGGTCTCCTACGAGCAGTACTTC
.	TRBJ2-7	15	TRBV10-3	.	CAISESGGLSYEQYF	TGTGCCATCAGTGAGTCGGGGGGCCTCTCCTACGAGCAGTACTTC
many	TRBJ2-2	16	TRBV28	TRBD1	CASSRITGGGTGELFF	TGTGCCAGCAGTCGAATCACAGGGGGCGGTACCGGGGAGCTGTTTTTT
many	TRBJ2-5	16	TRBV15	TRBD2	CATSSGLAGVQETQYF	TGTGCCACCAGCAGCGGACTAGCGGGAGTACAAGAGACCCAGTACTTC
many	TRBJ1-5	13	TRBV30	TRBD1	CAWRDRAGQPQHF	TGTGCCTGGAGGGACAGGGCTGGTCAGCCCCAGCATTTT
.	TRBJ1-2	14	TRBV2	.	CASRTKGSTSGCTF	TGTGCCAGCAGGACAAAAGGGAGTACTTCAGGTTGCACCTTC
many	TRBJ2-2	11	TRBV29-1	.	CSVEVFRELFF	TGCAGCGTTGAAGTGTTTAGGGAGCTGTTTTTT
.	TRBJ1-3	16	TRBV6-5	.	CASSYSRPTSGNTIYF	TGTGCCAGCAGTTACAGCAGACCGACCTCTGGAAACACCATATATTTT
few	TRBJ1-1	17	TRBV12-3/TRBV12-4	.	CASSSLREEGITAEAFF	TGTGCCAGCAGTTCCTTACGAGAGGAGGGAATTACCGCTGAAGCTTTCTTT
.	TRBJ2-7	15	TRBV19	TRBD1	CASSILEGASHEQYF	TGTGCCAGTAGTATCCTTGAGGGGGCCAGCCACGAGCAGTACTTC
.	TRBJ2-5	15	TRBV24-1	.	CATSDLGGAHQPQYF	TGTGCCACCAGTGATTTGGGGGGGGCTCATCAGCCCCAGTACTTC
many	TRBJ1-6	14	TRBV14	.	CASSQETVNSPLHF	TGTGCCAGCAGCCAAGAGACAGTCAATTCACCCCTCCACTTT
many	TRBJ2-5	18	TRBV10-3	TRBD2	CAISEEGLAEGFSETQYF	TGTGCCATCAGTGAGGAGGGACTAGCGGAGGGATTTAGCGAGACCCAGTACTTC
many	TRBJ2-5	15	TRBV14	TRBD2	CASSDLLAGAETQYF	TGTGCCAGCAGCGATTTGTTGGCGGGAGCGGAGACCCAGTACTTC
.	TRBJ2-7	16	TRBV11-2	TRBD2	CASSRTGTSRSYEQSF	TGTGCCAGCAGTCGTACCGGGACTAGCAGATCCTACGAGCAGTCCTTC
few	TRBJ2-5	12	TRBV20-1	.	CSAKAGKEAQYF	TGCAGTGCTAAGGCAGGGAAGGAGGCCCAGTACTTC
.	TRBJ1-2	12	TRBV7-2	.	CASSSQGVGYTF	TGTGCCAGCAGCTCGCAGGGAGTCGGCTACACCTTC
many	TRBJ2-7	14	TRBV20-1	TRBD2	CSASLGLAGYEQYF	TGCAGTGCTAGTCTTGGACTAGCGGGGTACGAGCAGTACTTC
many	TRBJ1-5	14	TRBV7-9	TRBD1	CASSSDRAHQPQHF	TGTGCCAGCAGCTCGGACAGGGCGCATCAGCCCCAGCATTTT
.	TRBJ2-7	14	TRBV10-2	.	CAISTQAGAYEQYF	TGCGCCATCTCGACACAAGCGGGTGCCTACGAGCAGTACTTC
.	TRBJ1-4	17	TRBV5-6	TRBD1	CASSRRPGGQGGEKLFF	TGTGCCAGCAGCAGAAGGCCCGGGGGGCAGGGGGGCGAAAAACTGTTTTTT
few	TRBJ1-6	14	TRBV3-1	.	CASSQVGRGISLHF	TGTGCCAGCAGCCAAGTCGGCAGGGGTATATCCCTCCACTTT
.	TRBJ2-7	14	TRBV7-6	.	CASSSPGRAYEQYF	TGTGCCAGCAGTTCCCCCGGGCGGGCCTACGAGCAGTACTTC
many	TRBJ2-2	13	TRBV9	.	CASSVYGTGELFF	TGTGCCAGCAGCGTATATGGCACCGGGGAGCTGTTTTTT
.	TRBJ2-7	15	TRBV7-9	.	CASSLTGDPSYEQYF	TGTGCCAGCAGCTTAACCGGCGACCCCTCCTACGAGCAGTACTTC
few	TRBJ1-5	17	TRBV12-3/TRBV12-4	.	CASSLSRRGGLNQPQHF	TGTGCCAGCAGTTTAAGTCGGAGGGGCGGACTTAATCAGCCCCAGCATTTT
.	TRBJ1-1	13	TRBV6-6	.	CASSQGRTNEAFF	TGTGCCAGCAGCCAGGGGAGAACTAATGAAGCTTTCTTT
.	TRBJ2-5	14	TRBV7-2	.	CASSVSADQETQYF	TGTGCCAGCAGCGTCTCGGCAGACCAAGAGACCCAGTACTTC
once	TRBJ1-1	14	TRBV7-2	TRBD1	CASSPWDRATEASF	TGTGCCAGCAGCCCATGGGACAGGGCGACTGAAGCTTCCTTT
few	TRBJ1-2	14	TRBV11-2	TRBD1	CASSVDRGPYGYTF	TGTGCCAGCAGCGTTGACAGGGGGCCCTATGGCTACACCTTC
few	TRBJ2-7	17	TRBV20-1	TRBD1	CSASQIKGGPDTYEQYF	TGCAGTGCTAGCCAAATAAAAGGGGGCCCAGATACATACGAGCAGTACTTC